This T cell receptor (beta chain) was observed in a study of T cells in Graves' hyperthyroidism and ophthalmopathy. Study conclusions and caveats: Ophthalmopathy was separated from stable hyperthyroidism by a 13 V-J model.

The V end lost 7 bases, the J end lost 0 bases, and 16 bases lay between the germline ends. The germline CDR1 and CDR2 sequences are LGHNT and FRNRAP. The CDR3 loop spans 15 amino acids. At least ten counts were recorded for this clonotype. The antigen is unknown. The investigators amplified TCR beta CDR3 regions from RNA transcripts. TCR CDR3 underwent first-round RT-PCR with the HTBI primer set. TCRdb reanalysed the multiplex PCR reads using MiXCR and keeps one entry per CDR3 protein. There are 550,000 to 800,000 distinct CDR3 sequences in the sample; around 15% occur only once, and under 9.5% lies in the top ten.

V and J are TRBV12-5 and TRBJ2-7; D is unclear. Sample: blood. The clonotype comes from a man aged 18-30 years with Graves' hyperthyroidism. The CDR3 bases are TGTGCTAGTGCCGCGATGGGTGCCCTCTCCTACGAGCAGTACTTC. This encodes CASAAMGALSYEQYF.